The T cell receptor (beta chain) under discussion was sequenced for a study of blood T cell repertoires in COVID-19. Clones were sequenced by immunoSEQ multiplex PCR, and TCRdb holds only the in-frame ones, with some missing. This sample has 150,000 to 200,000 clones, with roughly 80% found just once. V was clipped by 0 bases and J by 5 bases, with 5 bases between them. In germline, CDR1 is LGHNA, CDR2 YSLEER. This CDR3 is 13 amino acids long. The genes are TRBV4-3 and TRBJ1-5, with D uncertain. Sequencing used peripheral blood. This TCR derives from a man aged 55-75 years with active or convalescent COVID-19. The CDR3: CASSQDQYQPQHF. In nucleotides, the CDR3 is TGCGCCAGCAGCCAAGACCAGTATCAGCCCCAGCATTTT.